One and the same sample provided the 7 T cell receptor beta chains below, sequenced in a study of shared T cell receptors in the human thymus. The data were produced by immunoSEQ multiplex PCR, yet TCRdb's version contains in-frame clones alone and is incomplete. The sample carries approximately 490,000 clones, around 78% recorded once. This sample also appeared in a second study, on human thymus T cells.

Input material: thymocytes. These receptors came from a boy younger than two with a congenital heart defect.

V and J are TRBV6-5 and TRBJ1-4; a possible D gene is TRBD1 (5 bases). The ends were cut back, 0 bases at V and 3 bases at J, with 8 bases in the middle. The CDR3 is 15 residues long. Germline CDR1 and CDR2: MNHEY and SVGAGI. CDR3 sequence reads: CASSYSGQPNEKLFF. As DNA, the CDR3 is TGTGCCAGCAGTTACTCCGGACAACCTAATGAAAAACTGTTTTTT.

The DNA of the CDR3 is TGTGCCAGTAGTCCCGGGACTAGCGGGGGCCCACTCCAAGAGACCCAGTACTTC. It is translated as CASSPGTSGGPLQETQYF. The genes are TRBV19 and TRBJ2-5; 14 nucleotides agree with TRBD2. The germline V gene has CDR1 LNHDA and CDR2 SQIVND (reference sequence). The CDR3 contains 18 residues. J gave up 1 base and V 5 bases, and 9 bases lay outside the gene matches.

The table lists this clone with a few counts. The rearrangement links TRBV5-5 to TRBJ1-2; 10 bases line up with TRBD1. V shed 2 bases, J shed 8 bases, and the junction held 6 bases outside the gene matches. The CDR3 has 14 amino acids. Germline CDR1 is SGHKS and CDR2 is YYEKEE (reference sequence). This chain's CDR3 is CASSFRTGGYGYTF. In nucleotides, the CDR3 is TGTGCCAGCAGCTTCCGGACAGGGGGATACGGCTACACCTTC. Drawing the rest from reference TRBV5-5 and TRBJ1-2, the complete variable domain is DAGVTQSPTHLIKTRGQQVTLRCSPISGHKSVSWYQQVLGQGPQFIFQYYEKEERGRGNFPDRFSARQFPNYSSELNVNALLLGDSALYLCASSFRTGGYGYTFGSGTRLTVV.

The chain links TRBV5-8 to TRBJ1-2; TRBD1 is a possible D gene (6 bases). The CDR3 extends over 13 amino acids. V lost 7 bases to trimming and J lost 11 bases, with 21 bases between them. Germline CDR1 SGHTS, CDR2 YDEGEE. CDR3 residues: CASEGDIIFGYTF. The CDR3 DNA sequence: TGTGCCAGCGAAGGGGACATAATCTTCGGGTACACCTTC.

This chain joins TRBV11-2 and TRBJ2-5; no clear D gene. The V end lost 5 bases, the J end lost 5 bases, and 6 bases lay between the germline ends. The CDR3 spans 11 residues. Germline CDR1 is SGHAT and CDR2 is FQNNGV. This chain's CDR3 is CASSPGETQYF. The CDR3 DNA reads TGTGCCAGCAGCCCCGGGGAGACCCAGTACTTC.

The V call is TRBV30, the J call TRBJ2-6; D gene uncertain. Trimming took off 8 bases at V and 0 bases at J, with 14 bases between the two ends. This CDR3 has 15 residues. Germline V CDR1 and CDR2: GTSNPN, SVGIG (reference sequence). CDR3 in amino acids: CATNDLYSGANVLTF. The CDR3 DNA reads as TGTGCCACAAATGACTTGTACTCTGGGGCCAACGTCCTGACTTTC.

CDR3 sequence: CASSLFHRERGCDEQFF. For the CDR3, the DNA is TGCGCCAGCAGCCTCTTTCACCGGGAGAGAGGTTGCGATGAGCAGTTCTTC. V usage is TRBV4-1 and J usage is TRBJ2-1, with a possible D match to TRBD2 (6 bases). The CDR3 contains 17 residues. Germline values: CDR1 MGHRA, CDR2 YSYEKL. Between the trimmed V and J ends, which lost 4 bases and 8 bases, there was a span of 24 bases.